This TCR beta chain is from a study of monozygotic twins with inflammatory bowel disease. Study results and caveats: Subtypes among T cells remained indistinguishable. Inverse Simpson values showed less TCRbeta diversity in IBD patients than in their healthy co-twins. Among IBD patients, fewer clonotypes were shared with others than among healthy twins, especially with disease activity.

The CDR3 extends over 17 amino acids. Germline V CDR1 and CDR2: SNHLY, FYNNEI. As for this clonotype: What it binds is unknown.

The authors made each sample's cDNA in eight separate reactions. TCRdb derives one entry per CDR3 protein from the 5' RACE reads, leaving out DNA. This sample lists around 450,000 distinct CDR3 sequences; its ten largest clones have about 2.2%. The TCR originated in a human donor with ulcerative colitis or Crohn's disease, or a healthy co-twin of an affected twin (not recorded which). The sequencing input was blood. The rearrangement links TRBV2 to TRBJ2-2; the TRBD2 assignment by TCRdb is unverifiable without DNA. This CDR3 reads CASRGLAGGPNTGELFF.